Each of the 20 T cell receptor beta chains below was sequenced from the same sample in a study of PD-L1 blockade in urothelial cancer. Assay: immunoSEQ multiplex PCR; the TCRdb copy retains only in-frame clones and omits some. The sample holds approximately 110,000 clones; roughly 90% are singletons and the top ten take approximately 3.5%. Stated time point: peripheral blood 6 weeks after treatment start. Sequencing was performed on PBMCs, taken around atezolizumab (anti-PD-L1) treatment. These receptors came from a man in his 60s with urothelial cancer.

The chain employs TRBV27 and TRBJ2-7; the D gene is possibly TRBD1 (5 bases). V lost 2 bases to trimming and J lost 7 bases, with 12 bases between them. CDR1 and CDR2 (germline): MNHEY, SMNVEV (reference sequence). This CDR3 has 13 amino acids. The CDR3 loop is CASSLGAVGEQYF. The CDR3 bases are TGTGCCAGCAGTTTAGGGGCCGTCGGAGAGCAGTACTTC.

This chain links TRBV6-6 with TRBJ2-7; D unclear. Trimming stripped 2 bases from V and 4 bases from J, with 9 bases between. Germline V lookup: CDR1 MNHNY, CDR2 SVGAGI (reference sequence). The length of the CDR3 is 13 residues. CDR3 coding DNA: TGTGCCAGCAGTTACGTTGAGGCTTACGAGCAGTACTTC. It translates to CASSYVEAYEQYF.

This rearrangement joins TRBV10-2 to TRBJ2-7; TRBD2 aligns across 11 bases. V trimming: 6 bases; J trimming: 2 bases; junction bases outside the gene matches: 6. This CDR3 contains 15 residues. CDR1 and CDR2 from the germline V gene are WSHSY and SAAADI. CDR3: CASRPGTSGPYEQYF. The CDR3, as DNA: TGCGCCAGCAGACCCGGGACTAGCGGCCCCTACGAGCAGTACTTC.

The CDR3 spells CASSQSGETGMNEKLFF. CDR3 bases: TGCGCCAGCAGTCAATCGGGGGAGACAGGGATGAATGAAAAACTGTTTTTT. The chain joins TRBV23-1 to TRBJ1-4; TRBD1 aligns across 7 bases. TRBV23-1 is classed as an ORF, of uncertain function. The CDR3 has 17 residues. With V trimmed by 0 bases and J by 5 bases, 9 bases remained unmatched.

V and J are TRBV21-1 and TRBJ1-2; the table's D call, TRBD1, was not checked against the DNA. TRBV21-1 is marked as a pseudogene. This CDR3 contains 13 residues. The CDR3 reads CASSRTVHYGYTF. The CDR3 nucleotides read TGTGCCAGCAGCCGGACAGTCCACTATGGCTACACCTTC.

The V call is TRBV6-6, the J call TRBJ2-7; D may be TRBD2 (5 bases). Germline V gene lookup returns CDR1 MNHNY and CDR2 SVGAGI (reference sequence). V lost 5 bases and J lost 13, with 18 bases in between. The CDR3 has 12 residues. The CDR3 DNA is TGTGCCAGCAGTAAGAATACAGCGGCCCCATACTTC. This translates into CASSKNTAAPYF.

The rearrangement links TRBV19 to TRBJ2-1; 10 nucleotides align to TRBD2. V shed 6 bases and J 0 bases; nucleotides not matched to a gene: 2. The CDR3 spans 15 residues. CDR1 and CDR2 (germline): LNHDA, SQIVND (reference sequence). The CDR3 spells CASSPSGSSYNEQFF. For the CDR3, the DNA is TGTGCCAGTAGCCCTAGCGGGAGCTCCTACAATGAGCAGTTCTTC.

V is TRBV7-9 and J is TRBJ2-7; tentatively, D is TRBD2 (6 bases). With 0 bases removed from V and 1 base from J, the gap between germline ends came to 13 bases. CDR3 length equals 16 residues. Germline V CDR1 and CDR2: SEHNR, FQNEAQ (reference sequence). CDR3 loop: CASSLALSGRSYEQYF. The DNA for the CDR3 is TGTGCCAGCAGCTTAGCGTTGTCAGGGAGGTCCTACGAGCAGTACTTC.

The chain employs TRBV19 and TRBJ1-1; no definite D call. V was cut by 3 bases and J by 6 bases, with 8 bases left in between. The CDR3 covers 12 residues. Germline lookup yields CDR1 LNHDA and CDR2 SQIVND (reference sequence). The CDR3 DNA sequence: TGTGCCAGTAGTATCCGTCTCGCTGAAGCTTTCTTT. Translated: CASSIRLAEAFF. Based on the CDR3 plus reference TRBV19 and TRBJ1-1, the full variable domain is DGGITQSPKYLFRKEGQNVTLSCEQNLNHDAMYWYRQDPGQGLRLIYYSQIVNDFQKGDIAEGYSVSREKKESFPLTVTSAQKNPTAFYLCASSIRLAEAFFGQGTRLTVV.

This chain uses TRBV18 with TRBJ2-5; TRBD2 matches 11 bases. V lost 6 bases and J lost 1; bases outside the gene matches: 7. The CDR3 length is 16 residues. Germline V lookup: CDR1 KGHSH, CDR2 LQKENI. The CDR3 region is CASSPTGTSGQETQYF. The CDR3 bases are TGTGCCAGCTCCCCTACCGGGACTAGCGGCCAAGAGACCCAGTACTTC.

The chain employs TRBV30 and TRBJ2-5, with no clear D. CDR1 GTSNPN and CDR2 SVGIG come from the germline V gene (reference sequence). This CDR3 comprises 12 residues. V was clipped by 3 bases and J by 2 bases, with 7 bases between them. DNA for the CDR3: TGTGCCTGGAGCGGAGCACAAGAGACCCAGTACTTC. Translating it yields CAWSGAQETQYF.

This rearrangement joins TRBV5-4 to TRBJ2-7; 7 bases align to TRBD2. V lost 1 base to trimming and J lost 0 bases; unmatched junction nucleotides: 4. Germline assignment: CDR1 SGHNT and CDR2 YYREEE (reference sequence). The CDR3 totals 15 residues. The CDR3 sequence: CASSLPLAASYEQYF. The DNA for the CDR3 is TGTGCCAGCAGCTTGCCTCTAGCGGCCTCCTACGAGCAGTACTTC.

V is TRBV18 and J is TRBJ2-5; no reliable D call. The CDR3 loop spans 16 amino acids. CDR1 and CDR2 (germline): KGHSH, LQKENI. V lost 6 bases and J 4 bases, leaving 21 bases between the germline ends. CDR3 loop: CASSRETTRTGETQYF. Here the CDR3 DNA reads TGTGCCAGCTCCCGCGAGACGACAAGAACCGGAGAGACCCAGTACTTC.

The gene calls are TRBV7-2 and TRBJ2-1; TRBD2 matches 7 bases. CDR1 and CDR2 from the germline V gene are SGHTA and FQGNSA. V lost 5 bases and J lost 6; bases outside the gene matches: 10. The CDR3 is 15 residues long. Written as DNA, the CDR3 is TGTGCCAGCAGCCCCGGACGGGGGGAGGTCAATGAGCAGTTCTTC. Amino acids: CASSPGRGEVNEQFF.

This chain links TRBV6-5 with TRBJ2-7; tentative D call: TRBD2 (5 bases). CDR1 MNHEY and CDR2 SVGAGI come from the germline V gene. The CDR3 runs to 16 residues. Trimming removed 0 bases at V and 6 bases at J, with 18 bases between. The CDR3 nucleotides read TGTGCCAGCAGTTACTCTATAAGCGGACCTCGTGGCGAGCAGTACTTC. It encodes CASSYSISGPRGEQYF.

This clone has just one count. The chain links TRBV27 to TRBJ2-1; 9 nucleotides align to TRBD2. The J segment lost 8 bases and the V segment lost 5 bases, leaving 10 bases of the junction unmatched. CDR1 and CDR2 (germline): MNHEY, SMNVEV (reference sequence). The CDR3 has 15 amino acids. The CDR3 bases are TGTGCCAGCAGTGGGCGGGGGGGCTCTATATATGAGCAGTTCTTC. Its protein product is CASSGRGGSIYEQFF.

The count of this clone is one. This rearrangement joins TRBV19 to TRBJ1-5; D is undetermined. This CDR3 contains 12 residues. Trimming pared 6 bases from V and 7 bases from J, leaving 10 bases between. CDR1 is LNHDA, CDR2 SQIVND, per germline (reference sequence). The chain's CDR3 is CASRLPEQPQHF. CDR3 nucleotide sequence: TGTGCCAGTAGACTACCCGAACAGCCCCAGCATTTT.

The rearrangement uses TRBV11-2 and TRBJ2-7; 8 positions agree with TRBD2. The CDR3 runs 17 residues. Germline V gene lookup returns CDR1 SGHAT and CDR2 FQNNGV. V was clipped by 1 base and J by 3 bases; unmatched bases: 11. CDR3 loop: CASSLVLAGLAYYEQYF. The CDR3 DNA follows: TGTGCCAGCAGCTTAGTCCTAGCGGGCTTGGCATACTACGAGCAGTACTTC. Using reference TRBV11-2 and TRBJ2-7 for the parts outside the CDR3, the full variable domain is EAGVAQSPRYKIIEKRQSVAFWCNPISGHATLYWYQQILGQGPKLLIQFQNNGVVDDSQLPKDRFSAERLKGVDSTLKIQPAKLEDSAVYLCASSLVLAGLAYYEQYFGPGTRLTVT.

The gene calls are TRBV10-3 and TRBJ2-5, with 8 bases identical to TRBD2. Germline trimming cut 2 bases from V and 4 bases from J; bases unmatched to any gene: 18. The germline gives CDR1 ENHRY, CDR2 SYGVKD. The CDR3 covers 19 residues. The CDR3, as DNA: TGTGCCATCAGTGAGCAGGCCGCAAATGCGGGAGGTAGGGGAGAGACCCAGTACTTC. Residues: CAISEQAANAGGRGETQYF.

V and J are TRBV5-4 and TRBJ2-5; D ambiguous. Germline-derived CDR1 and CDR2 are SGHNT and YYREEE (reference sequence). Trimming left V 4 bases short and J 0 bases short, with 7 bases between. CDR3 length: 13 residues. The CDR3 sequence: CASSPVDQETQYF. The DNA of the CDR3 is TGTGCCAGCAGCCCGGTTGACCAAGAGACCCAGTACTTC.